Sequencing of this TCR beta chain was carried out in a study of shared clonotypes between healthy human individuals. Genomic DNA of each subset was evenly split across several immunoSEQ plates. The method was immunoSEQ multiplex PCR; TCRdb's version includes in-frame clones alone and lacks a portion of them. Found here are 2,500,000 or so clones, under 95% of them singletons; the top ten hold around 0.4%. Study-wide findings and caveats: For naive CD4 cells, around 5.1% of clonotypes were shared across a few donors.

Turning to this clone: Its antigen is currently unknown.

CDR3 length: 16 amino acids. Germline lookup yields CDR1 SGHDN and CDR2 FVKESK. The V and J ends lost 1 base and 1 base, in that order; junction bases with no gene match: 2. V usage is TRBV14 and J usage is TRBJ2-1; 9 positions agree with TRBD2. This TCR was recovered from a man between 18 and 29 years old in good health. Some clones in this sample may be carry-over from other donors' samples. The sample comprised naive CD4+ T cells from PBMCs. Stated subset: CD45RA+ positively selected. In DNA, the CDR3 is TGTGCCAGCAGCCAAGGGACTAGCGCGTCCTACAATGAGCAGTTCTTC. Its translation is CASSQGTSASYNEQFF.